This T cell receptor (beta chain) was documented in a study of CD8+ T cells in alopecia areata (dated 2018 in TCRdb). Study-wide context: Treated patients were enrolled in an open-label pilot trial of oral tofacitinib, 5 to 10 mg twice daily, for moderate-to-severe alopecia areata. Patients received tofacitinib for 6 to 18 months and were then followed off drug for 6 months to check for delayed response and recurrence. High-throughput TCRbeta sequencing was used to examine T cell clonal expansion in alopecia areata in both the C3H/HeJ mouse model and human patients. Human TCRbeta sequencing covered scalp tissue and sorted CD4+ and CD8+ peripheral blood T cells from patchy and totalis/universalis alopecia areata patients and healthy controls. Biopsies were taken from tofacitinib-treated patients at baseline and at 4 and 24 weeks of treatment, and a later scalp biopsy was taken in several of the tofacitinib-treated patients. Scalp clonality was compared across normal scalp (n=4), patchy alopecia areata scalp (n=8), and alopecia totalis/universalis scalp (n=8). RNA came from the PAXgene miRNA kit for fixed scalp, the miRNeasy kit for PBMCs, and the RNeasy kit for mouse skin. Amplification of TCRbeta CDR3 regions was done by immunoSEQ multiplex PCR using 35 Vbeta forward primers and 13 Jbeta reverse primers.

This clone appeared a few times. Its cognate antigen has yet to be identified. No quality values exist for individual bases; no much larger clone is one base distant. The label giving this sample's time point can be read as: baseline before oral tofacitinib. From alopecia areata patients, peripheral blood was collected along with lesional scalp punch biopsies. PBMCs were separated by density centrifugation and stained for CD3, CD4 and CD8, after which CD4+ and CD8+ T cells were sorted on a FACSAria. The germline V gene supplies CDR1 SGHRS and CDR2 YFSETQ. The CDR3 contains 13 residues, cysteine and phenylalanine counted. The only DNA kept is the CDR3, 39 bases in frame from the first base. V is shortened by 1 base, J by 7 bases, and the region joining them spans 11 bases. General study outcomes and caveats: TCR sequences shared between patients were less clear than in mice, possibly partly because of HLA diversity in the patient population. Scalp TCR repertoire analysis is complicated because resident alphabeta T cells in normal human skin are also sequenced, whereas mouse skin is dominated by gammadelta T cells. Compared with normal scalp, lesional scalp, particularly in alopecia totalis/universalis, had higher clonality and more expanded CD8+ clones, which suggests antigenic drive.

The protocol used for the library was the immunoSEQ multiplex PCR assay. RNA was extracted from all samples and reverse transcribed into cDNA, which served as template for TCR sequencing. SuperScript III was used to make first-strand cDNA, primed with a 2:1 mix of oligo-dT and random hexamers. A synthetic immune receptor repertoire was used to assess amplification bias, and residual bias was removed computationally. Processing in the source paper ran as follows. Raw reads were preprocessed to remove errors, and CDR3 was defined by IMGT conventions from the conserved cysteine to phenylalanine. Clonality was calculated as 1 minus Shannon entropy normalized by log2 of the number of productive unique TCRs. Whether scalp clones were CD4 or CD8 was inferred by matching scalp TCRbeta sequences against CD4 and CD8 repertoires sorted from blood. In TCRdb, the immuneACCESS table is reduced to in-frame sequences with V and J assigned. These tables do not hold every clone; where another copy was compared, an unresolved V gene accounts for under half, and the others remain unexplained. The V and J calls and clone size were taken over from that table, and D and trimming were inferred from the DNA. The sample includes roughly 250,000 clones, with roughly two thirds observed a single time. The top ten clones comprise more than 0.95% of the sample.

The V and J genes are TRBV5-1 and TRBJ1-2; TRBD1 might be the D gene, on 6 matching bases. This sequence originates from a human donor with alopecia areata. This specimen consisted of CD4+ T cells sorted from blood, obtained at week 0. The encoded CDR3 is CASSLQGRSGYTF. The DNA sequence is given as TGCGCCAGCAGCTTGCAGGGGCGCTCTGGCTACACCTTC.